Listed below are T cell receptor beta chains from one sample, sequenced in a study of technical replicates of blood from a handful of donors. The protocol was immunoSEQ multiplex PCR, while the TCRdb copy is restricted to in-frame clones and leaves out a portion. This repertoire shows about 69,000 clones, over 80% found once; its top ten account for around 4.6%. Source material: PBMCs. The receptor set was obtained from a human donor in good health. Some clones in this sample may be carry-over from other donors' samples. Both conserved end residues are part of each CDR3. Each record gives: clone size, D gene, V gene, J gene, CDR3 DNA, CDR3 protein. D genes are given only for firm matches. For some rows the clone size is stated as once, few or many, or as a class when expanded; others skip it.

size: -; D: -; V: TRBV7-9; J: TRBJ1-3; DNA: TGTGCCAGCAGCCTAGAGAGCTCTGGAAACACCATATATTTT; CDR3: CASSLESSGNTIYF
size: -; D: -; V: TRBV10-2; J: TRBJ2-1; DNA: TGCGCCAGCAGGGACGGGATCGCCAATGAGCAGTTCTTC; CDR3: CASRDGIANEQFF
size: -; D: TRBD1; V: TRBV4-3; J: TRBJ2-7; DNA: TGCGCCAGCAGCCGGCTCGGACAGGCCTCCTACGAGCAGTACTTC; CDR3: CASSRLGQASYEQYF
size: -; D: TRBD2; V: TRBV4-2; J: TRBJ2-1; DNA: TGTGCCAGCAGCCGTCAATGGGGGACTAGCGGGGGTTATGGCAATGAGCAGTTCTTC; CDR3: CASSRQWGTSGGYGNEQFF
size: -; D: -; V: TRBV2; J: TRBJ1-1; DNA: TGTGCCAGCAGTTATCAGGGAAGAGGACCTGAAGCTTTCTTT; CDR3: CASSYQGRGPEAFF
size: -; D: TRBD1; V: TRBV29-1; J: TRBJ1-1; DNA: TGCAGCGTGGACGGGACAGGGGGCTGGGACACTGAAGCTTTCTTT; CDR3: CSVDGTGGWDTEAFF
size: once; D: TRBD2; V: TRBV10-3; J: TRBJ2-1; DNA: TGTGCCATCAGTGAGTCGAGCGGGGGGGCCGGTAATGAGCAGTTCTTC; CDR3: CAISESSGGAGNEQFF
size: once; D: -; V: TRBV11-1; J: TRBJ1-2; DNA: TGTGCCAGCATCTCCGGTCCCCTCGGGGGGCTAGATGGCTACACCTTC; CDR3: CASISGPLGGLDGYTF
size: -; D: -; V: TRBV30; J: TRBJ1-3; DNA: TGTGCCTGGAGTGTTAGTCAGGGGTTAAGAAACACCATATATTTT; CDR3: CAWSVSQGLRNTIYF
size: once; D: TRBD2; V: TRBV29-1; J: TRBJ2-3; DNA: TGCAGCGTGCCAGCGGGGAGCACAGATACGCAGTATTTT; CDR3: CSVPAGSTDTQYF
size: once; D: -; V: TRBV7-3; J: TRBJ2-5; DNA: TGTGCCAGCAGCTTACTTGCCAGGGGAGGGCAAGAGACCCAGTACTTC; CDR3: CASSLLARGGQETQYF
size: -; D: TRBD2; V: TRBV15; J: TRBJ2-7; DNA: TGTGCCACCAGCAGAGAACCGACTAGCGGGGGCTACGAGCAGTACTTC; CDR3: CATSREPTSGGYEQYF
size: -; D: -; V: TRBV14; J: TRBJ1-2; DNA: TGTGCCAGCAGCCAAGTTCGAGGACGGGAGAGGGGCTACACCTTC; CDR3: CASSQVRGRERGYTF
size: -; D: -; V: TRBV10-1; J: TRBJ1-2; DNA: TGCGCCACCCCGATGAGATATGGCTACACCTTC; CDR3: CATPMRYGYTF
size: -; D: TRBD1; V: TRBV27; J: TRBJ2-7; DNA: TGTGCCAGCAGTTTGCGCAGGGGGCCCTACGAGCAGTACTTC; CDR3: CASSLRRGPYEQYF
size: -; D: TRBD2; V: TRBV19; J: TRBJ2-7; DNA: TGTGCCAGTAAGGATCAAGCGGGAGGGCTCGAGCAGTACTTC; CDR3: CASKDQAGGLEQYF